The source of this TCR beta chain is a study of human T cells and chemical hapten exposure (TCRdb year 2021). Notes on the research overall: For sensitization, 2% DPC in acetone was applied to a roughly 2 cm by roughly 2 cm area of upper inner arm skin. Patients additionally received weekly therapeutic DPC doses to the scalp throughout the approximately 24-week study period. Patch tests used Finn chambers with 0.01% DPC on the upper back, scored after 6 days by International Contact Dermatitis Research Group standards. Most of the patients in the cohort were female, and the cohort covered alopecia areata with under or over 50% scalp involvement, alopecia totalis and alopecia universalis. Libraries were pooled for sequencing, and variation in per-sample TCR yields was attributed mainly to small differences in library volumes within the pool. This study followed changes in the peripheral blood TCR repertoire in vivo during primary and secondary sensitization of alopecia patients to the hapten diphenylcyclopropenone (DPC). Blood samples were taken from patients before sensitization (week 0) and at 2, 6 and about 24 weeks after DPC sensitization. About 27 alopecia patients gave blood for TCR sequencing at one to four time points (pre-sensitization, 2, 6 and 24 weeks).

Comments on this clonotype: No cognate antigen has been identified for it. No much larger clonotype is one base removed from it; base qualities were not supplied.

The time point label corresponds to: pre-sensitization, week 0. What this sample's treatment or condition label stands for: therapeutic diphenylcyclopropenone sensitization with weekly scalp DPC. Blood at each patch-test visit was drawn before the patch test was applied. Patients were eligible if aged 18 to 70, diagnosed with alopecia and judged suitable for DPC therapy, and pregnant patients were excluded. Total RNA was isolated from unfractionated whole blood collected in Tempus Blood RNA tubes. V was cut back by 1 base and J by 5 bases, leaving a gap of 16 bases between them. From its cysteine to its phenylalanine, the CDR3 spans 16 amino acids. The read is trimmed to its CDR3 DNA, 48 bases read in frame from base 1. The germline V gene specifies SGHVS as CDR1 and FNYEAQ as CDR2. Overall study results and their limits: DPC sensitization did not change how many TCRs were above 1 in 1000 frequency, and no evidence was found of alterations in global repertoire structure. After repeated subsampling, the strength of the expansion versus patch-test correlation and the threshold at which it became significant changed. Because all patients had alopecia, a presumed autoimmune disease, the immune response of the patients might differ from that of healthy individuals. A positive correlation was found between the number of PT1 expanded TCRs and patch test score, with significance reached at thresholds 8, 16 and 32 but not 4. Expanded TCRs formed significantly more large CDR3 similarity clusters than pre-sensitization or healthy control sets, consistent with antigen-driven responses.

The protocol used for the library was RACE. The instrument given in TCRdb is NextSeq 500. Library preparation attached unique molecular identifiers to individual cDNA molecules for quantitative, reproducible TCR counting. Each blood RNA sample was used to sequence both TCR alpha and TCR beta chains. The paper's data handling went like this. The median number of TCRs per sample was 90,000 to 100,000, ranging from roughly 23,224 to 690,600. The Decombinator software suite was used to annotate V, J and CDR3 in the TCR reads. Every sample was subsampled to the same number of TCRs (28,000) for the PS versus PT1 abundance plots. TCRs were defined as expanded if absent before sensitization and observed at least eight times at the 2-week time point. The public reads were quality trimmed at Q25 with fastp and then assembled into clones with MiXCR by TCRdb, keeping productive beta chains. When rows share a CDR3 protein, they turn into one entry using the most common DNA and genes. The V and J calls come from TCRdb's annotation, not from the publication. For this sample the table gives 240,000 or so distinct CDR3 sequences, of which approximately 8.6% were detected only once. The ten most abundant clones make up about 2.1% of the sample.

The specimen was whole blood, collected in connection with sensitization to the hapten diphenylcyclopropenone (DPC). The chain was built from TRBV7-6 and TRBJ2-3; D gene: possibly TRBD2, on 5 matching bases. The TCR was taken from a woman in her thirties or forties with alopecia areata. Some clones in this sample may be carry-over from other donors' samples. CDR3 reads: CASSLEAVWNGDTQYF. At the DNA level, the sequence is TGTGCCAGCAGCTTAGAAGCGGTCTGGAACGGAGATACGCAGTATTTT.